The clone carrying this T cell receptor beta chain was detected only a few times. Its antigen is still unknown. Sequencing was performed with immunoSEQ multiplex PCR; in TCRdb, only in-frame clones are kept and a portion is missing. The table has 100,000 or so clones, almost 85% seen once. The record originates from a study of T cell responses to AZD1222 COVID-19 vaccine. Study as a whole: The analysis combined second doses at about 4 or about 12 weeks. Study-level points and caveats: Increased Spike-specific TCR breadth and depth were observed after two AZD1222 doses. CD4 TCRs linked to vaccination spanned spike, dominating at 160-218 and 743-854. Clonal diversity was possibly underestimated; the donors were predominantly white British and more often female.

This CDR3 has 14 amino acids. The germline gives CDR1 ENHRY, CDR2 SYGVKD. The ends lost 4 bases at V and 5 bases at J; junction bases unmatched: 4. Sample: peripheral blood, taken on day 0 of AZD1222 vaccination. The receptor was isolated from an adult in good health. The chain has TRBV10-3 and TRBJ2-2; 7 nucleotides line up with TRBD2. The CDR3 nucleotides read TGTGCCATCAGTGGCGGGAGAGGGACCGGGGAGCTGTTTTTT. Amino acids: CAISGGRGTGELFF.